The present T cell receptor beta chain was sequenced within a study of blood T cells in healthy people across ages. Findings of the study overall: Expanded clonotype changes were possibly confounded by unknown donor CMV status.

Using a J-beta primer mix together with a sample-barcoded 5' primer, a second PCR was run for about 6 to 12 cycles. TCRdb re-called the 5' RACE reads with MiXCR, one entry per CDR3 protein. This sample yields 450,000 to 700,000 distinct CDR3 sequences, of which approximately 25% are seen a single time; roughly 20% belongs to the top ten. In this sample, this clonotype turned up a few times. Its antigen remains unknown. Peripheral blood was drawn, roughly 10 milliliters per donor. Researchers report isolating at least 6 million PBMCs per sample. Samples each had at least 5 micrograms of total RNA extracted. Germline lookup yields CDR1 SGHKS and CDR2 YYEKEE (reference sequence). The CDR3 sequence is 11 residues long. V was cut by 2 bases and J by 6 bases, with 4 bases left in between.

The sequence came from a woman in her 70s in good health. Sequenced material: blood. This chain connects TRBV5-5 to TRBJ2-3; unclear D gene. The CDR3 sequence: CASSLMDTQYF. Written as DNA, the CDR3 is TGTGCCAGCAGCTTAATGGATACGCAGTATTTT.